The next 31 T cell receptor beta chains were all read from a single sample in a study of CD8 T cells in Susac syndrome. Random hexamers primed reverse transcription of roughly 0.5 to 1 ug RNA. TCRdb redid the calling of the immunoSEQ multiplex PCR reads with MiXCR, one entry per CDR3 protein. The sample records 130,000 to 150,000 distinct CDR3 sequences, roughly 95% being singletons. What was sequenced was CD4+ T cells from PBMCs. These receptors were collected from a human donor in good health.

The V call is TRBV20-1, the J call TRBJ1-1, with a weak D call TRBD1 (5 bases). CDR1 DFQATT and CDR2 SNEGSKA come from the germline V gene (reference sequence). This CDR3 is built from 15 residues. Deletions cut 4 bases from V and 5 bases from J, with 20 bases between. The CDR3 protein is CSATKLGGELTEAFF. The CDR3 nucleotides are TGCAGTGCTACGAAACTTGGGGGGGAATTGACTGAAGCTTTCTTT.

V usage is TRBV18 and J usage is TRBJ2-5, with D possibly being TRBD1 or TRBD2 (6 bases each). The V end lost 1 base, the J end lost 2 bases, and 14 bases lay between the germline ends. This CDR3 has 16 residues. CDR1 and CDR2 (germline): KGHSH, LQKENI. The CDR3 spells CASSPRSGAGQETQYF. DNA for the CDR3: TGTGCCAGCTCACCACGGTCGGGGGCAGGGCAAGAGACCCAGTACTTC.

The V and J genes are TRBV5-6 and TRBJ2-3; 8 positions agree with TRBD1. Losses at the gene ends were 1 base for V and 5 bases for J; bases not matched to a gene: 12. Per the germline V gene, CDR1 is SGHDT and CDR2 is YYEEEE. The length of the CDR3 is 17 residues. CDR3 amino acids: CASSLFGAGGAGDTQYF. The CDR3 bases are TGTGCCAGCAGCTTGTTCGGAGCAGGGGGCGCAGGAGATACGCAGTATTTT. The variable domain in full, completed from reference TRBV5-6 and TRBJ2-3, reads DAGVTQSPTHLIKTRGQQVTLRCSPKSGHDTVSWYQQALGQGPQFIFQYYEEEERQRGNFPDRFSGHQFPNYSSELNVNALLLGDSALYLCASSLFGAGGAGDTQYFGPGTRLTVL.

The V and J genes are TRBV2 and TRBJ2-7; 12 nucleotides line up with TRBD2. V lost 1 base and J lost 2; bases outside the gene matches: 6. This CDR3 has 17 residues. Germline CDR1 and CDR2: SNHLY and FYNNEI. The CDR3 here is CASSEGLAGGNTYEQYF. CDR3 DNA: TGTGCCAGCAGTGAAGGGCTAGCGGGAGGGAACACCTACGAGCAGTACTTC.

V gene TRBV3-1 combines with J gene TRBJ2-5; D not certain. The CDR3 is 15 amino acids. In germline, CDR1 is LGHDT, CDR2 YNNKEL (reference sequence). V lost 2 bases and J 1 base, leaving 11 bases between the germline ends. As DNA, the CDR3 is TGTGCCAGCAGCCAAACCCCCCTCAGCCAAGAGACCCAGTACTTC. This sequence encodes CASSQTPLSQETQYF.

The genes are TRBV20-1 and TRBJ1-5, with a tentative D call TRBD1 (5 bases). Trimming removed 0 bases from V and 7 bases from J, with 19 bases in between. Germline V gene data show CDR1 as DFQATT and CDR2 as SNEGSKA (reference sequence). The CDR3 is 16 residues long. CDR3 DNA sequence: TGCAGTGCTAGAGATCGTCTGTTAGGGGAGGGACAGCCCCAGCATTTT. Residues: CSARDRLLGEGQPQHF.

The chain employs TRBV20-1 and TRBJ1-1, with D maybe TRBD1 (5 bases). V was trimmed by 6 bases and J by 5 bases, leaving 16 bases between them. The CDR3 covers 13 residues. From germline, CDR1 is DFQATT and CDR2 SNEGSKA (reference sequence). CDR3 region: CSASEGRRTEAFF. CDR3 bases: TGCAGTGCCTCCGAGGGGAGGAGGACTGAAGCTTTCTTT.

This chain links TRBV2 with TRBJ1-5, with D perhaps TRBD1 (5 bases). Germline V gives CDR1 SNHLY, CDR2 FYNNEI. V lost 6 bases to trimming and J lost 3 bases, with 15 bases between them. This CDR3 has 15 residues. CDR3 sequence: CASRAGLRVNQPQHF. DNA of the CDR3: TGTGCCAGCAGAGCAGGGTTAAGGGTCAATCAGCCCCAGCATTTT. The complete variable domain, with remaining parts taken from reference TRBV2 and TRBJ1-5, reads EPEVTQTPSHQVTQMGQEVILRCVPISNHLYFYWYRQILGQKVEFLVSFYNNEISEKSEIFDDQFSVERPDGSNFTLKIRSTKLEDSAMYFCASRAGLRVNQPQHFGDGTRLSIL.

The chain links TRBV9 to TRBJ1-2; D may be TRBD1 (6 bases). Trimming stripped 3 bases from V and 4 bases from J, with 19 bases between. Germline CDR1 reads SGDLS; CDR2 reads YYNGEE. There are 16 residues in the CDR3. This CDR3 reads CASSAYARDIFYGYTF. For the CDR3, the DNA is TGTGCCAGCAGCGCCTATGCGCGGGACATATTCTATGGCTACACCTTC.

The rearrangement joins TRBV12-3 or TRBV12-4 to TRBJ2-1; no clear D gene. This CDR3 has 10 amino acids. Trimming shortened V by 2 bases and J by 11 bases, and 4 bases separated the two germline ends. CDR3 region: CASSLKQQFF. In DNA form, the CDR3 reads TGTGCCAGCAGTTTAAAGCAGCAGTTCTTC.

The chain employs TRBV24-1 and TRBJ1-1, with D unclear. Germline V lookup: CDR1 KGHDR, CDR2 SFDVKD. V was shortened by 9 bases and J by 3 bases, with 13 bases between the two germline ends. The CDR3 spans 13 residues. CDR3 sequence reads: CATLGSGDTEAFF. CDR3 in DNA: TGTGCCACCCTGGGGAGCGGGGACACTGAAGCTTTCTTT.

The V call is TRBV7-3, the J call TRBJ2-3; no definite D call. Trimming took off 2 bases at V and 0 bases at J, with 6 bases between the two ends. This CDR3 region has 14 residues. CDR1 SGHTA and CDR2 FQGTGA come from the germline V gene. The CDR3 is CASSLSPSTDTQYF. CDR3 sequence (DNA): TGTGCCAGCAGCTTATCGCCCAGCACAGATACGCAGTATTTT.

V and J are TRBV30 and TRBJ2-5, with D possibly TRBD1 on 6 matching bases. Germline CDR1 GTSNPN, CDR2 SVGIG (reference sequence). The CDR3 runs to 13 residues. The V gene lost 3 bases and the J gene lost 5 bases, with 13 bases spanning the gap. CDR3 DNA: TGTGCCTGGAGCCGAGACAGGAGGGAGACCCAGTACTTC. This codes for CAWSRDRRETQYF.

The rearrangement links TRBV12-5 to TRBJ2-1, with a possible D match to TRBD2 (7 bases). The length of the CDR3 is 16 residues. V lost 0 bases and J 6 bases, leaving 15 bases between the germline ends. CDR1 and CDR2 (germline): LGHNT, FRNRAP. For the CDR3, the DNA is TGTGCTAGTGGTTTGGTTACGTTGGGGGGGGCCAATGAGCAGTTCTTC. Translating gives CASGLVTLGGANEQFF. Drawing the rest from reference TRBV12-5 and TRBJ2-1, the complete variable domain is DARVTQTPRHKVTEMGQEVTMRCQPILGHNTVFWYRQTMMQGLELLAYFRNRAPLDDSGMPKDRFSAEMPDATLATLKIQPSEPRDSAVYFCASGLVTLGGANEQFFGPGTRLTVL.

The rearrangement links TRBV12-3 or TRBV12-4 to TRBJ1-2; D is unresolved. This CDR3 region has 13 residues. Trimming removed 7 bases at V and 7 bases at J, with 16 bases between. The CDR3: CASKRGRESGYTF. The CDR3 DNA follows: TGTGCCAGCAAACGGGGAAGGGAGTCTGGCTACACCTTC.

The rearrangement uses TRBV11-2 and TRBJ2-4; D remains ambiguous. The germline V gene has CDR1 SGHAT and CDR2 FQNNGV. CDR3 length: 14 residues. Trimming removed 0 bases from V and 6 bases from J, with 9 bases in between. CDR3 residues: CASSLDLAANIQYF. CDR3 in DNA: TGTGCCAGCAGCTTAGATCTGGCGGCAAACATTCAGTACTTC.

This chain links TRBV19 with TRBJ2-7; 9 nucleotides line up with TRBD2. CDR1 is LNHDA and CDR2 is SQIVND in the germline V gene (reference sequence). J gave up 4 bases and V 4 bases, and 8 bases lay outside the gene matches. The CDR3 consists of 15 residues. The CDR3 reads CASSRSSGKIYEQYF. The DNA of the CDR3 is TGTGCCAGTAGTAGATCTAGCGGGAAGATTTACGAGCAGTACTTC. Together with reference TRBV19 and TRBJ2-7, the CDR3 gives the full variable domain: DGGITQSPKYLFRKEGQNVTLSCEQNLNHDAMYWYRQDPGQGLRLIYYSQIVNDFQKGDIAEGYSVSREKKESFPLTVTSAQKNPTAFYLCASSRSSGKIYEQYFGPGTRLTVT.

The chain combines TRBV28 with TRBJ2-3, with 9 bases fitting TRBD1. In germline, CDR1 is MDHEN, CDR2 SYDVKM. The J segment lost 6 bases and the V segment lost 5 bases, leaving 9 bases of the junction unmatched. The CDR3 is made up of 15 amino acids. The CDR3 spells CASSPGGQGFDTQYF. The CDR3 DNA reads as TGTGCCAGCAGTCCCGGCGGACAGGGGTTCGATACGCAGTATTTT. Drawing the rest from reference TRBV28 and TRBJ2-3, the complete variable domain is DVKVTQSSRYLVKRTGEKVFLECVQDMDHENMFWYRQDPGLGLRLIYFSYDVKMKEKGDIPEGYSVSREKKERFSLILESASTNQTSMYLCASSPGGQGFDTQYFGPGTRLTVL.

CDR3 sequence (DNA): TGTGCCAGCAGTTCTCTCGCCGGCACTGAAGCTTTCTTT. Its translation: CASSSLAGTEAFF. This chain joins TRBV6-4 and TRBJ1-1; D is unclear. There are 13 residues in the CDR3. Trimming pared 5 bases from V and 4 bases from J, leaving 11 bases between. Germline V gene lookup returns CDR1 MRHNA and CDR2 SNTAGT.

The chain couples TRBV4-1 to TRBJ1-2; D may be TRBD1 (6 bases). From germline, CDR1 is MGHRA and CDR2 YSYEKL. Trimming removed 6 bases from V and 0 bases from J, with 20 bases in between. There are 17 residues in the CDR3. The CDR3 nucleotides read TGCGCCAGCAGGAGAGGTTTAAAGGACAGATCTAACTATGGCTACACCTTC. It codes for CASRRGLKDRSNYGYTF.

The CDR3 DNA sequence: TGCAGCGCCGGCGGGGGCAACCAAGAGACCCAGTACTTC. Translated, it gives CSAGGGNQETQYF. The chain couples TRBV29-1 to TRBJ2-5, with D perhaps TRBD2 (7 bases). The CDR3 has 13 amino acids. Trimming pared 7 bases from V and 0 bases from J, leaving 12 bases between. Looked up from germline, CDR1 is SQVTM and CDR2 is ANQGSEA.

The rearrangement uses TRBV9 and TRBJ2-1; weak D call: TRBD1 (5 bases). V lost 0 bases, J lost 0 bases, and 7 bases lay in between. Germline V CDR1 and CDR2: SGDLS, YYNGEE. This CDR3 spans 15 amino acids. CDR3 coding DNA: TGTGCCAGCAGCGTAGGACAGAGCTCCTACAATGAGCAGTTCTTC. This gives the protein CASSVGQSSYNEQFF.

The CDR3 reads CASSLTVRPITGNTEAFF. The DNA for the CDR3 is TGTGCCAGCAGCTTGACCGTCAGGCCAATAACGGGGAACACTGAAGCTTTCTTT. The chain couples TRBV5-6 to TRBJ1-1, with D hard to call. The CDR3 loop spans 18 amino acids. The germline gives CDR1 SGHDT, CDR2 YYEEEE. With 1 base removed from V and 1 base from J, the gap between germline ends came to 20 bases.

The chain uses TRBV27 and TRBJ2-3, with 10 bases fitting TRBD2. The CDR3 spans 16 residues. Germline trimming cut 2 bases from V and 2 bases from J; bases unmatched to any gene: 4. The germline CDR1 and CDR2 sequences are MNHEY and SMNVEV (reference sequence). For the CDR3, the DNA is TGTGCCAGCAGTTTAGCCAGCGGGAGGGTCACAGATACGCAGTATTTT. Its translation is CASSLASGRVTDTQYF.

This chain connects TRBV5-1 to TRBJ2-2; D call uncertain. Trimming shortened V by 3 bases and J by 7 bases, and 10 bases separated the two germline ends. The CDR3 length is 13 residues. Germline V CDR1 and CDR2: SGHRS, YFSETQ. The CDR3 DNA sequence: TGCGCCAGCAGCTCGGTTCTTGGCGGGGAGCTGTTTTTT. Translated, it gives CASSSVLGGELFF.

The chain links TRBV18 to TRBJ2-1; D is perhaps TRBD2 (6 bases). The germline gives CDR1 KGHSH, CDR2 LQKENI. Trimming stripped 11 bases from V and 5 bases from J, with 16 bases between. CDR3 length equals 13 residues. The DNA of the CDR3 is TGTGCCGGGAGCGGCACGGGAGACAATGAGCAGTTCTTC. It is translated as CAGSGTGDNEQFF. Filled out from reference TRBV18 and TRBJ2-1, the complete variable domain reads NAGVMQNPRHLVRRRGQEARLRCSPMKGHSHVYWYRQLPEEGLKFMVYLQKENIIDESGMPKERFSAEFPKEGPSILRIQQVVRGDSAAYFCAGSGTGDNEQFFGPGTRLTVL.

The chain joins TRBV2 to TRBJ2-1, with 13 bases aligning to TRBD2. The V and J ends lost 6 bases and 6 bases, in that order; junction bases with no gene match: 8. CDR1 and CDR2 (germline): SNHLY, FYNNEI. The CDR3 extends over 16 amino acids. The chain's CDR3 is CASSSTGLAGSNEQFF. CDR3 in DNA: TGTGCCAGCAGCAGTACGGGACTAGCGGGGTCCAATGAGCAGTTCTTC.

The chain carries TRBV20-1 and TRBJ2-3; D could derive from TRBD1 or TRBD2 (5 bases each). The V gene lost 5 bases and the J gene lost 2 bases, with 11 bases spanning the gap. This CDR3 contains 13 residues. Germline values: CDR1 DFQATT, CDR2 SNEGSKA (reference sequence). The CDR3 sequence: CSASGTTTDTQYF. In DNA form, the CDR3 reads TGCAGTGCTTCCGGGACCACCACAGATACGCAGTATTTT.

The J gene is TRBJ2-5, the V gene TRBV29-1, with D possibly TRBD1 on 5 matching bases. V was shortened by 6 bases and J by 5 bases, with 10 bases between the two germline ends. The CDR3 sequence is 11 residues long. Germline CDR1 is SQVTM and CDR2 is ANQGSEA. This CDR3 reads CSVGVLETQYF. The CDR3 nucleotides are TGCAGCGTAGGGGTTTTGGAGACCCAGTACTTC.

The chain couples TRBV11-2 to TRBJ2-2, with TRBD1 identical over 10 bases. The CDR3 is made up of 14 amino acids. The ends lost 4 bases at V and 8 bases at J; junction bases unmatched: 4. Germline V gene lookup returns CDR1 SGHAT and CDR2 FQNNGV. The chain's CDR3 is CASSSGTGVGELFF. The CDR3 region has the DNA TGTGCCAGCAGCTCCGGGACAGGGGTAGGGGAGCTGTTTTTT. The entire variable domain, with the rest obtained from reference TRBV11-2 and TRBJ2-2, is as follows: EAGVAQSPRYKIIEKRQSVAFWCNPISGHATLYWYQQILGQGPKLLIQFQNNGVVDDSQLPKDRFSAERLKGVDSTLKIQPAKLEDSAVYLCASSSGTGVGELFFGEGSRLTVL.

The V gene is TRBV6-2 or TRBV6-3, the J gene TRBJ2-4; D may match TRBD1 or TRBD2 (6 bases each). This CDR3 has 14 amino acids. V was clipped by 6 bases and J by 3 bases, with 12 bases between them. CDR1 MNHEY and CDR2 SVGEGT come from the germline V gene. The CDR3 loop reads CASSEQGGKNIQYF. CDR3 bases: TGTGCCAGCAGCGAACAGGGAGGCAAAAACATTCAGTACTTC.